These T cell receptor beta chains were read from a single sample in a study of blood T cell repertoires in COVID-19. Produced via immunoSEQ multiplex PCR; TCRdb's table is partial and in-frame only. The profile shows some 31,000 clones, over 70% of them singletons. The sequenced sample consisted of peripheral blood. The receptors originated from a woman in her 70s with active or convalescent COVID-19. Each CDR3 is given with its conserved first and last residue. D genes are given only for firm matches. The size field is filled for only some rows; it gives once, few, many or a size class.

CASSLGGRNQPQHF TGTGCCAGCAGCTTGGGGGGTAGAAATCAGCCCCAGCATTTT TRBJ1-5 once TRBV7-8 .
CASSASGLAGGNNEQFF TGTGCCAGCAGCGCCTCGGGACTAGCGGGGGGGAACAATGAGCAGTTCTTC TRBJ2-1 . TRBV9 TRBD2
CASSLAGSGRSSTDTQYF TGTGCCAGCAGCTTAGCGGGGAGCGGACGTTCTAGCACAGATACGCAGTATTTT TRBJ2-3 . TRBV7-9 .
CASSLVSGGQETQYF TGTGCCAGCAGCTTGGTTAGCGGGGGGCAAGAGACCCAGTACTTC TRBJ2-5 . TRBV5-4 TRBD2
CASSAVGTSRNSYNEQFF TGTGCCAGTAGTGCCGTTGGGACTTCTAGAAACTCCTACAATGAGCAGTTCTTC TRBJ2-1 . TRBV19 .
CAISPGLASHEQYF TGTGCCATCAGCCCGGGACTAGCGAGCCACGAGCAGTACTTC TRBJ2-7 . TRBV10-3 TRBD2
CASRRNPGQGGGETQYF TGTGCCAGCAGACGGAACCCGGGACAGGGGGGGGGAGAGACCCAGTACTTC TRBJ2-5 . TRBV28 TRBD1
CASSPMGAEGGLEQYF TGTGCCAGCAGCCCCATGGGGGCGGAAGGTGGACTCGAGCAGTACTTC TRBJ2-7 . TRBV7-6 .
CASSFITGNTIYF TGCGCCAGCAGCTTTATAACTGGAAACACCATATATTTT TRBJ1-3 . TRBV4-1 .
CASSVLSGNTIYF TGTGCCAGCAGTGTTCTCTCTGGAAACACCATATATTTT TRBJ1-3 . TRBV12-3/TRBV12-4 .
CASSTRDTSSYEQYF TGTGCCAGTAGTACCCGCGACACCAGCTCCTACGAGCAGTACTTC TRBJ2-7 few TRBV19 .
CASSTGTANTEAFF TGCGCCAGCAGCACCGGGACAGCGAACACTGAAGCTTTCTTT TRBJ1-1 . TRBV5-1 TRBD1
CASKNRGPTGELFF TGTGCCAGCAAAAACAGGGGGCCCACCGGGGAGCTGTTTTTT TRBJ2-2 . TRBV6-5 TRBD1
CASSLDGGAKTDTQYF TGCGCCAGCAGCTTGGACGGGGGGGCTAAGACAGATACGCAGTATTTT TRBJ2-3 . TRBV5-1 TRBD2
CASSHGSPNYGYTF TGTGCCAGCAGCCACGGTAGTCCTAACTATGGCTACACCTTC TRBJ1-2 . TRBV3-1/TRBV3-2 .
CSVRDSNSPLHF TGCAGCGTCCGGGACAGTAATTCACCCCTCCACTTT TRBJ1-6 . TRBV29-1 TRBD1
CSSYRGQEAQYF TGCAGCTCCTACAGGGGTCAAGAGGCCCAGTACTTC TRBJ2-5 . TRBV29-1 TRBD1
CSARGGTGGAGREKLFF TGCAGCGCCCGGGGAGGGACAGGGGGCGCAGGTCGTGAAAAACTGTTTTTT TRBJ1-4 . TRBV29-1 TRBD1
CASSTQGRIGNTEAFF TGTGCCAGTAGTACCCAGGGTAGGATCGGGAACACTGAAGCTTTCTTT TRBJ1-1 . TRBV19 .
CASSVAGADGYTF TGTGCCAGCAGCGTAGCAGGGGCCGATGGCTACACCTTC TRBJ1-2 . TRBV9 .
CASSQGGTFTLNEQFF TGTGCCAGCAGCCAAGGAGGTACTTTTACTCTGAATGAGCAGTTCTTC TRBJ2-1 . TRBV3-1/TRBV3-2 .
CATSPRLVSEQFF TGTGCCACCAGCCCCCGACTGGTCAGTGAGCAGTTCTTC TRBJ2-1 . TRBV15 .
CATGQGGPGEQFF TGTGCCACCGGACAGGGGGGTCCGGGGGAGCAGTTCTTC TRBJ2-1 . TRBV24-1 TRBD1
CASSTGLGVYEQYF TGTGCCAGCAGTACAGGGTTGGGGGTCTACGAGCAGTACTTC TRBJ2-7 . TRBV6-5 .
CASSPHPLSPSNVLLPDLYF TGTGCCAGCTCACCACACCCTCTTAGTCCGTCGAATGTTCTCCTGCCCGATTTGTACTTC TRBJ2-7 . TRBV18 .
CSASSNRDRGLGGNQPQHF TGCAGTGCTAGTTCTAACCGGGACAGGGGGCTAGGGGGCAATCAGCCCCAGCATTTT TRBJ1-5 few TRBV20-1 TRBD1
CASMVGGSYEQYF TGTGCCAGCATGGTAGGAGGGTCCTACGAGCAGTACTTC TRBJ2-7 few TRBV28 .
CASSFRTDYNEQFF TGTGCCAGCAGCTTCCGGACAGATTACAATGAGCAGTTCTTC TRBJ2-1 . TRBV9 .
CSAASGNTIYF TGCAGCGCAGCCTCTGGAAACACCATATATTTT TRBJ1-3 few TRBV29-1 .
CASSPWTGGTEAFF TGTGCCAGCAGTCCCTGGACAGGTGGTACTGAAGCTTTCTTT TRBJ1-1 . TRBV6-6 TRBD1
CASRQGYEQYF TGTGCCAGCAGGCAGGGATACGAGCAGTACTTC TRBJ2-7 . TRBV5-5 .
CASSSGLAVTRNEQFF TGTGCCAGCTCATCAGGACTAGCGGTAACTCGAAATGAGCAGTTCTTC TRBJ2-1 . TRBV18 TRBD2
CASSPGGGATDTQYF TGCGCCAGCAGTCCCGGCGGGGGTGCCACAGATACGCAGTATTTT TRBJ2-3 . TRBV10-1 TRBD2
CASGDRYTGELFF TGTGCCAGCGGGGACAGATACACCGGGGAGCTGTTTTTT TRBJ2-2 . TRBV2 TRBD1
CASSYPTSGGYNEQFF TGTGCCAGCAGTTACCCGACTAGCGGGGGTTACAATGAGCAGTTCTTC TRBJ2-1 . TRBV6-5 TRBD2
CASSPTNQASNQPQHF TGTGCCAGCTCACCTACAAACCAGGCTAGCAATCAGCCCCAGCATTTT TRBJ1-5 . TRBV18 .
CASSLSGNQPQHF TGTGCCAGCAGCCTTTCGGGCAATCAGCCCCAGCATTTT TRBJ1-5 . TRBV14 .
CASSYRQGYEQYF TGTGCCAGCAGTTACAGGCAGGGTTACGAGCAGTACTTC TRBJ2-7 . TRBV6-2/TRBV6-3 .
CASSESRGISNNEQFF TGCGCCAGCAGTGAGTCGCGAGGGATTTCCAACAATGAGCAGTTCTTC TRBJ2-1 . TRBV10-1 .
CASSIVFVVTGRLEKLFF TGTGCCAGTAGTATCGTTTTCGTGGTGACAGGTCGGCTTGAAAAACTGTTTTTT TRBJ1-4 few TRBV19 .
CASSLRGGFGEQFF TGTGCCAGCAGCTTGAGGGGGGGCTTCGGTGAGCAGTTCTTC TRBJ2-1 . TRBV11-3 .
CASSLAGGYGYTF TGTGCCAGCAGCTTGGCGGGAGGGTATGGCTACACCTTC TRBJ1-2 . TRBV5-4 .
CASSQSGSRETQYF TGTGCCAGCAGCCAAAGCGGGAGTCGAGAGACCCAGTACTTC TRBJ2-5 . TRBV7-2 TRBD2
CASSRLVAYEQYF TGTGCCAGCAGTCGGTTAGTCGCCTACGAGCAGTACTTC TRBJ2-7 once TRBV2 .
CASSPSLTGGTEAFF TGTGCCAGCTCACCTTCCTTGACGGGGGGCACTGAAGCTTTCTTT TRBJ1-1 . TRBV18 .
CASSLAGSPTGELFF TGTGCCAGCAGCTTGGCAGGCAGTCCCACCGGGGAGCTGTTTTTT TRBJ2-2 . TRBV5-6 .
CATRDGGNSPLHF TGTGCCACCAGAGATGGCGGTAACTCACCCCTCCACTTT TRBJ1-6 once TRBV19 .
CASSNAGRAFYEQYF TGTGCCAGTAGTAATGCCGGGAGGGCCTTCTACGAGCAGTACTTC TRBJ2-7 . TRBV19 TRBD2
CASSKRTGGTGELFF TGCGCCAGCTCAAAGCGGACAGGGGGAACCGGGGAGCTGTTTTTT TRBJ2-2 . TRBV10-2 TRBD1
CAWRRQGENYGYTF TGTGCCTGGAGGCGCCAGGGGGAAAACTATGGCTACACCTTC TRBJ1-2 . TRBV30 TRBD1
CASSIGGQRNTEAFF TGTGCCAGTAGTATCGGCGGACAGAGGAACACTGAAGCTTTCTTT TRBJ1-1 . TRBV19 .
CASTPQRGGVVAETQYF TGTGCCAGCACCCCCCAGCGGGGGGGGGTTGTTGCAGAGACCCAGTACTTC TRBJ2-5 . TRBV28 TRBD2
CASSLSLRTGTYEQYF TGCGCCAGCAGCTTGTCCTTACGGACAGGGACCTACGAGCAGTACTTC TRBJ2-7 . TRBV5-1 TRBD1